This TCR beta chain was found in a study of CXCR3-negative and CXCR3-positive naive CD8 T cells (dated by TCRdb to the late 2010s). A note on the overall study: In total, 130 million to 150 million TRB reads were obtained, which works out to roughly 1.5 +/- 0.3 million reads per library. Diversity and physicochemical repertoire analyses covered around 10 donors pooled from two independent experiments. TRBV-TRBJ cluster analysis included naive subsets from roughly 5 donors and memory cells from 3 donors.

Each CD8+ T cell subset was flow-sorted in triplicate, and 300,000 or so cells per subset were placed directly into RLT lysis buffer. Naive CD8+ T cells were defined stringently as CD45RO-CCR7+CD27+CD95- to exclude memory contaminants. Standard density gradient centrifugation was used to isolate peripheral blood mononuclear cells from buffy coats. Naive CXCR3-negative and CXCR3-positive CD8+ T cells were flow-sorted using a FACSAria III. Total RNA was extracted from sorted cells using an RNeasy Mini Kit. The germline V gene (reference sequence) provides CDR1 LGHDT and CDR2 YNNKEL. The CDR3 runs 12 residues from the cysteine to the phenylalanine. The DNA sequence is not available. Overall study outcomes, separate from this receptor: Freshly isolated PBMCs were used for most assays because CXCR3 expression partially decreased after cryopreservation. Both naive subsets had comparably high repertoire diversity, while memory CD8+ T cells had much lower repertoire diversity. Compared with CXCR3-negative naive cells, CXCR3-positive naive cells had TRB CDR3s with higher hydrophobicity (lower Kidera factor 4), lower energy, and higher strength and volume indices. TRBV-TRBJ usage was similar between naive CXCR3-negative and CXCR3-positive cells from the same donor, while memory cells showed distinct patterns. Because surface CD5, which has been linked to self-reactivity in mice, was comparable between naive subsets, TCR interaction strength was also inferred from TRB CDR3 physicochemical properties.

For this clonotype: What antigen it recognizes has not been identified.

These reads were obtained on a NextSeq 550. The Human TCR Profiling Kit (MiLaboratory) was used to make UMI-labeled 5' RACE TRB cDNA libraries. cDNA synthesis used the entire amount of extracted RNA, and PCR amplification then used the entire amount of cDNA produced. The libraries were made side by side, with each library going through the same number of PCR cycles. Per the authors' processing: With a requirement of at least two reads per UMI, MIGEC and MiXCR extracted about 56,000 +/- 9,600 unique UMI-labeled TRB cDNA molecules per library. Each library averaged approximately 40,000 +/- 10,000 functional in-frame TRB CDR3 nucleotide clonotypes without stop codons. Diversity metrics, including normalized Shannon-Wiener and Chao1, were computed in VDJtools after downsampling to 5000 UMI-labeled TRB molecules per sample. VDJtools was used to calculate clonotype-size-weighted physicochemical properties of the central five CDR3 residues, namely interaction energy, strength, volume and Kidera factor 4. TCRdb reprocessed the reads and assigns one entry to each CDR3 protein sequence, leaving out DNA. The V and J calls and clone size are TCRdb's, not the authors'. This sample's table has entries for 150,000 or so distinct CDR3 sequences. 0.49% of the sample lies in the top ten.

The sequenced material came from naive CXCR3- CD8+ T cells from blood. The cell subset or site label for this specimen denotes: CD45RO-CCR7+CD27+CD95- naive CD8+ T cells lacking CXCR3 (TNR3-). The sequence came from a human donor in good health. Some clones in this sample may be carry-over from other donors' samples. Recombination connected TRBV3-1 to TRBJ1-4. CDR3 sequence: CASSQEGEKLFF.